The 28 T cell receptor beta chains listed next were all sequenced from one sample in a study of blood T cell repertoires in COVID-19. TCRdb's copy holds only in-frame clones and misses some; the assay was immunoSEQ multiplex PCR. There are 150,000 or so clones in the sample; 70% to 90% occur only once, and over 10% lies in the top ten. Material for sequencing was peripheral blood. The source of these receptors is a man in his 60s with active or convalescent COVID-19.

Note on this clone: Other DNA sequences in this specimen translate into the identical CDR3. The chain employs TRBV6-5 and TRBJ1-3; D gene ambiguous. The CDR3 covers 14 residues. The germline gives CDR1 MNHEY, CDR2 SVGAGI. The ends were cut back, 4 bases at V and 3 bases at J, with 10 bases in the middle. The CDR3 reads CASSSRGRGNTIYF. CDR3 DNA sequence: TGTGCCAGCAGTTCCAGAGGCCGTGGAAACACCATATATTTT.

This chain joins TRBV5-5 and TRBJ1-2; D gene uncertain. The V gene's germline CDR1 is SGHKS and CDR2 YYEKEE (reference sequence). This CDR3 region has 12 residues. The ends were cut back, 4 bases at V and 2 bases at J, with 6 bases in the middle. The CDR3: CASSPVNYGYTF. The CDR3, as DNA: TGTGCCAGCAGCCCCGTGAACTATGGCTACACCTTC. Together with reference TRBV5-5 and TRBJ1-2, the CDR3 gives the full variable domain: DAGVTQSPTHLIKTRGQQVTLRCSPISGHKSVSWYQQVLGQGPQFIFQYYEKEERGRGNFPDRFSARQFPNYSSELNVNALLLGDSALYLCASSPVNYGYTFGSGTRLTVV.

V is TRBV27 and J is TRBJ2-3; 10 positions agree with TRBD2. Germline V lookup: CDR1 MNHEY, CDR2 SMNVEV (reference sequence). The CDR3 extends over 15 amino acids. V lost 6 bases to trimming and J lost 7 bases; unmatched junction nucleotides: 10. The CDR3 loop reads CASSRSGRAVNTQYF. The CDR3 bases are TGTGCCAGCAGCCGAAGCGGGAGGGCCGTGAATACGCAGTATTTT.

The chain is built from TRBV5-1 and TRBJ2-7, with 9 bases fitting TRBD2. The CDR3 runs to 16 residues. Germline CDR1 SGHRS, CDR2 YFSETQ. With V trimmed by 0 bases and J by 3 bases, 7 bases remained unmatched. The CDR3: CASSLAAGGRGYEQYF. CDR3 coding DNA: TGCGCCAGCAGCTTGGCCGCGGGCGGGAGGGGCTACGAGCAGTACTTC.

Only a few counts were recorded for this clone. The chain joins TRBV11-3 to TRBJ2-1; D unresolved. Per the germline V gene, CDR1 is SGHNT and CDR2 is YENEEA. CDR3 length: 17 amino acids. V lost 4 bases to trimming and J lost 5 bases, with 21 bases between them. This CDR3 reads CASSSSKPESRDNEQFF. The CDR3 region has the DNA TGTGCCAGCAGCTCCTCTAAGCCGGAGAGCCGCGACAATGAGCAGTTCTTC.

The rearrangement links TRBV7-9 to TRBJ2-1, with 12 nucleotides matching TRBD2. Unmatched junction bases numbered 10, after V lost 4 bases and J lost 6 bases. CDR3 length equals 17 residues. CDR1 is SEHNR and CDR2 is FQNEAQ in the germline V gene (reference sequence). In DNA form, the CDR3 reads TGTGCCAGCAGCTCCCTTCGACTAGCGGGAGTACGCAATGAGCAGTTCTTC. Its translation is CASSSLRLAGVRNEQFF.

CDR3 residues: CASSPRQGIFNEQFF. CDR3 sequence (DNA): TGTGCCAGCAGTCCTCGACAGGGGATCTTCAATGAGCAGTTCTTC. This chain connects TRBV14 to TRBJ2-1, with 8 positions matching TRBD1. In germline, CDR1 is SGHDN, CDR2 FVKESK. The CDR3 loop spans 15 amino acids. The V and J ends lost 6 bases and 6 bases, in that order; junction bases with no gene match: 10.

The CDR3 DNA sequence: TGTGCCAGCAGTTTATGGGCTAGCGGGAGGGCCTTGGAGCAGTTCTTC. It is translated as CASSLWASGRALEQFF. The genes are TRBV28 and TRBJ2-1, with 12 bases lining up with TRBD2. Looked up from germline, CDR1 is MDHEN and CDR2 is SYDVKM. V lost 0 bases to trimming and J lost 10 bases; unmatched junction nucleotides: 7. The CDR3 covers 16 residues.

J is TRBJ1-6 and V is TRBV7-2; D unresolved. This CDR3 is 15 amino acids long. Trimming took 7 bases from V and 7 from J, leaving 17 bases between them. Per the germline V gene, CDR1 is SGHTA and CDR2 is FQGNSA. The CDR3 loop reads CASTSTGYGNSPLHF. In DNA form, the CDR3 reads TGTGCCAGCACGTCAACCGGGTACGGGAATTCACCCCTCCACTTT.

The chain recombines TRBV19 with TRBJ2-7; the match to TRBD2 covers 7 bases. The CDR3 is made up of 13 amino acids. The V gene's germline CDR1 is LNHDA and CDR2 SQIVND (reference sequence). With 3 bases clipped from V and 6 bases from J, the junction kept 5 bases outside the gene matches. CDR3 amino acids: CASSIREAGEQYF. The CDR3 DNA is TGTGCCAGTAGTATCCGGGAGGCCGGCGAGCAGTACTTC.

The chain uses TRBV7-2 and TRBJ1-1; tentatively, D is TRBD1 (5 bases). This CDR3 is built from 15 residues. Trimming removed 6 bases from V and 1 base from J, with 15 bases in between. Germline V lookup: CDR1 SGHTA, CDR2 FQGNSA. CDR3: CASRTSWGENTEAFF. CDR3 DNA sequence: TGTGCCAGCAGAACCTCTTGGGGGGAGAACACTGAAGCTTTCTTT.

In this sample, this clone turned up once. The V and J genes are TRBV7-7 and TRBJ2-2; perhaps TRBD2 as D (5 bases). Germline loops: CDR1 SSHAT, CDR2 FNYEAQ (reference sequence). The CDR3 totals 14 residues. V shed 1 base and J shed 3 bases, with 6 bases lying between them. The CDR3 nucleotides read TGTGCCAGCAGCTTAGGGACTGACACCGGGGAGCTGTTTTTT. Translation gives CASSLGTDTGELFF.

V is TRBV24-1 and J is TRBJ1-4; 8 bases match TRBD1. In germline, CDR1 is KGHDR, CDR2 SFDVKD. The CDR3 spans 14 residues. Trimming removed 5 bases from V and 2 bases from J; junction bases left unmatched: 0. CDR3 in amino acids: CATSGTGTNEKLFF. CDR3 DNA: TGTGCCACCAGTGGGACAGGGACTAATGAAAAACTGTTTTTT.

This clone has only one observation. This chain joins TRBV12-5 and TRBJ1-1; tentative D call: TRBD1 (5 bases). The CDR3 consists of 21 residues. CDR1 and CDR2 (germline): LGHNT, FRNRAP. Trimming stripped 2 bases from V and 0 bases from J, with 28 bases between. Here the CDR3 DNA reads TGTGCTAGTGGTTTGCGCTACAGGCCGCCGAAAAACAATCTAATGAACACTGAAGCTTTCTTT. Its protein product is CASGLRYRPPKNNLMNTEAFF.

The chain is built from TRBV7-3 and TRBJ2-2; 12 bases agree with TRBD1. The CDR3 covers 17 residues. Germline CDR1 is SGHTA and CDR2 is FQGTGA. Unmatched junction bases numbered 8, after V lost 1 base and J lost 8 bases. The CDR3 nucleotides are TGTGCCAGCAGCTTAAACCGGGACAGGGGGCTCTTTGGGGAGCTGTTTTTT. It is translated as CASSLNRDRGLFGELFF. Combining the CDR3 with reference TRBV7-3 and TRBJ2-2 gives the whole variable domain GAGVSQTPSNKVTEKGKYVELRCDPISGHTALYWYRQSLGQGPEFLIYFQGTGAADDSGLPNDRFFAVRPEGSVSTLKIQRTERGDSAVYLCASSLNRDRGLFGELFFGEGSRLTVL.

The rearrangement links TRBV19 to TRBJ2-3, with TRBD1 identical over 8 bases. Germline trimming cut 4 bases from V and 0 bases from J; bases unmatched to any gene: 6. From germline, CDR1 is LNHDA and CDR2 SQIVND (reference sequence). This CDR3 comprises 16 residues. CDR3 sequence (DNA): TGTGCCAGTAGTAGGTACAGGGGGATTAGCACAGATACGCAGTATTTT. This translates into CASSRYRGISTDTQYF.

The chain recombines TRBV5-6 with TRBJ1-6, with D tentatively TRBD1 (5 bases). Germline CDR1 SGHDT, CDR2 YYEEEE. V was cut by 1 base and J by 6 bases, with 14 bases left in between. The CDR3 is 16 amino acids. The CDR3 DNA is TGTGCCAGCAGCTTGTTGACAGCCTTACGTAATTCACCCCTCCACTTT. Its protein is CASSLLTALRNSPLHF. Variable domain in full (rest from reference TRBV5-6 and TRBJ1-6): DAGVTQSPTHLIKTRGQQVTLRCSPKSGHDTVSWYQQALGQGPQFIFQYYEEEERQRGNFPDRFSGHQFPNYSSELNVNALLLGDSALYLCASSLLTALRNSPLHFGNGTRLTVT.

The chain recombines TRBV2 with TRBJ2-5; TRBD2 is a possible D gene (6 bases). V was cut by 5 bases and J by 8 bases, with 15 bases left in between. This CDR3 is built from 13 residues. CDR1 and CDR2 from the germline V gene are SNHLY and FYNNEI. The CDR3 reads CASSSGLGVTQYF. The CDR3 nucleotides read TGTGCCAGCAGTTCGGGACTGGGGGTTACCCAGTACTTC. Supplemented by reference TRBV2 and TRBJ2-5, the full variable domain reads EPEVTQTPSHQVTQMGQEVILRCVPISNHLYFYWYRQILGQKVEFLVSFYNNEISEKSEIFDDQFSVERPDGSNFTLKIRSTKLEDSAMYFCASSSGLGVTQYFGPGTRLLVL.

This clone showed up just once. CDR3 in DNA: TGTGCCAGCAGCTTAGCCCGGGAACAAGAGACCCAGTACTTC. Translated: CASSLAREQETQYF. The chain links TRBV7-9 to TRBJ2-5, with D perhaps matching TRBD2 (5 bases). Trimming removed 0 bases at V and 2 bases at J, with 7 bases between. This CDR3 contains 14 residues. Germline V gives CDR1 SEHNR, CDR2 FQNEAQ (reference sequence).

This chain connects TRBV21-1 to TRBJ2-5; the table's D call, TRBD1, was not checked against the DNA. TRBV21-1 is shown as a pseudogene. The CDR3 contains 15 residues. Here the CDR3 reads CASSKPDRSKETQYF. The CDR3 DNA sequence: TGTGCCAGCAGCAAACCGGACAGATCTAAAGAGACCCAGTACTTC.

Of note for this clone: Other DNA sequences from this sample encode an identical CDR3 as well. The chain combines TRBV7-2 with TRBJ2-7; 7 bases line up with TRBD2. J lost 4 bases, V lost 1 base, and 4 bases had no gene match. The CDR3 runs to 14 residues. Germline-derived CDR1 and CDR2 are SGHTA and FQGNSA. The DNA of the CDR3 is TGTGCCAGCAGCTTAGTACTAGCGTCTTACGAGCAGTACTTC. Its protein product is CASSLVLASYEQYF.

In its sample, this clone was seen many times. The rearrangement links TRBV11-3 to TRBJ2-1, with 12 bases aligning to TRBD2. The germline V gene has CDR1 SGHNT and CDR2 YENEEA. V dropped 5 bases and J dropped 6; count of bases not matched to a gene: 8. The CDR3 is 16 amino acids. The CDR3 DNA sequence: TGTGCCAGCAGCACCTCCGGGACTAGCGGGTTCAATGAGCAGTTCTTC. Encoded protein: CASSTSGTSGFNEQFF.

Only a few counts were recorded for this clone. The chain links TRBV25-1 to TRBJ2-7, with a tentative D call TRBD2 (6 bases). The V gene's germline CDR1 is MGHDK and CDR2 SYGVNS. The CDR3 is 12 amino acids. V gave up 8 bases and J gave up 0 bases, with 8 bases separating them. This chain's CDR3 is CASQDYSYEQYF. The CDR3 nucleotides are TGTGCCAGCCAGGACTACTCCTACGAGCAGTACTTC.

The chain joins TRBV7-2 to TRBJ2-3, with 9 bases aligning to TRBD2. Losses at the gene ends were 5 bases for V and 2 bases for J; bases not matched to a gene: 8. Germline values: CDR1 SGHTA, CDR2 FQGNSA. CDR3 length: 16 amino acids. The CDR3 nucleotides are TGTGCCAGCAGCCCCTCCCGACTAGCGGTCACAGATACGCAGTATTTT. Translated: CASSPSRLAVTDTQYF. Supplemented by reference TRBV7-2 and TRBJ2-3, the full variable domain reads GAGVSQSPSNKVTEKGKDVELRCDPISGHTALYWYRQSLGQGLEFLIYFQGNSAPDKSGLPSDRFSAERTGGSVSTLTIQRTQQEDSAVYLCASSPSRLAVTDTQYFGPGTRLTVL.

The chain links TRBV7-2 to TRBJ2-5; possible D gene TRBD2, 6 bases. CDR3 size: 13 residues. With 5 bases removed from V and 3 bases from J, the gap between germline ends came to 10 bases. Germline CDR1 and CDR2: SGHTA and FQGNSA. CDR3 amino acids: CASSLGLKETQYF. DNA for the CDR3: TGTGCCAGCAGCCTGGGACTGAAAGAGACCCAGTACTTC.

This clone has just one count. The chain links TRBV10-3 to TRBJ2-7; D call uncertain. The CDR3 is 12 residues long. Germline V gene lookup returns CDR1 ENHRY and CDR2 SYGVKD. V lost 7 bases and J lost 0, with 7 bases in between. CDR3 amino acids: CAIKTVSYEQYF. The DNA for the CDR3 is TGTGCCATCAAAACAGTCTCCTACGAGCAGTACTTC.

In this sample, this clone turned up once. V and J are TRBV5-1 and TRBJ2-5, with TRBD2 matching over 16 bases. The junction had 4 bases not matched to a gene; V was cut back by 4 bases and J by 4 bases. CDR3 length equals 16 residues. Germline-derived CDR1 and CDR2 are SGHRS and YFSETQ. CDR3: CASSMGLAGGPETQYF. CDR3 DNA: TGCGCCAGCAGCATGGGACTAGCGGGAGGGCCAGAGACCCAGTACTTC.

The chain carries TRBV9 and TRBJ2-5, with TRBD2 matching over 10 bases. The V gene end was trimmed by 4 bases and the J gene end by 5 bases; junction bases not matched to a gene: 5. The CDR3 spans 14 residues. The germline V gene encodes CDR1 SGDLS and CDR2 YYNGEE. CDR3: CASSPTTSGETQYF. The DNA of the CDR3 is TGTGCCAGCAGCCCGACGACTAGCGGGGAGACCCAGTACTTC.